This T cell receptor beta chain derives from a study of early T cells in non-severe SARS-CoV-2 infection. Tagging with unique molecular identifiers was applied to individual cDNA molecules. Via MiXCR, TCRdb re-called the 5' RACE reads, giving one row per CDR3 protein. This table has tens of thousands of distinct CDR3 sequences, approximately 12% appearing once. CDR3 length equals 15 residues. The germline V gene has CDR1 ENHRY and CDR2 SYGVKD. V lost 8 bases and J 6 bases, leaving 19 bases between the germline ends. This sequence joins TRBV10-3 and TRBJ1-4; D unclear. The sequence derives from an adult who was a healthcare worker with PCR-confirmed SARS-CoV-2 infection or an uninfected control (not recorded which). Sequenced material: whole blood. As DNA, the CDR3 is TGTGCCATCTCGCCAGGCAACCCTGACCATGAAAAACTGTTTTTT. Translating it yields CAISPGNPDHEKLFF.